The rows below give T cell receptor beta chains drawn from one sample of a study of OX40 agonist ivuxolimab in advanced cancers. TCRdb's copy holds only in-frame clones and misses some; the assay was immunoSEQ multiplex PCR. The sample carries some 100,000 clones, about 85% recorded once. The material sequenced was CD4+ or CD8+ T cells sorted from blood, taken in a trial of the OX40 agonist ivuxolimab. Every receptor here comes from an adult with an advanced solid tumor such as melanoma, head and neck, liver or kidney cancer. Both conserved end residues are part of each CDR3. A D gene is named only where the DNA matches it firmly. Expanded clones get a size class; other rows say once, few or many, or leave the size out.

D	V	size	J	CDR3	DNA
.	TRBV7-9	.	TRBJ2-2	CASSLGLPGTGELFF	TGTGCCAGCAGCTTAGGACTTCCGGGCACCGGGGAGCTGTTTTTT
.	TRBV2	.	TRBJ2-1	CATAIGRDNEQFF	TGTGCCACCGCTATCGGGCGGGACAATGAGCAGTTCTTC
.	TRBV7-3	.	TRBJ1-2	CASSLTAGADGYTF	TGTGCCAGCAGCTTAACGGCAGGGGCCGATGGCTACACCTTC
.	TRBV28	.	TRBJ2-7	CASSQSPAGEQYF	TGTGCAAGCAGTCAGTCCCCAGCGGGCGAGCAGTACTTC
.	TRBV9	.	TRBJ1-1	CASSFREDTEAFF	TGTGCCAGCAGCTTCAGGGAAGATACTGAAGCTTTCTTT
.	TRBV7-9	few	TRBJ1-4	CASSYRGTNEKLFF	TGTGCCAGCAGCTATAGAGGAACTAATGAAAAACTGTTTTTT
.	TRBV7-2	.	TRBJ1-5	CASSPWGGNQPQHF	TGTGCCAGCAGCCCCTGGGGGGGGAATCAGCCCCAGCATTTT
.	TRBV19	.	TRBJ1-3	CASSIGRGSGNTIYF	TGTGCCAGTAGTATAGGGCGCGGGTCTGGAAACACCATATATTTT
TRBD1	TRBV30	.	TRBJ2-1	CAWSVQGWDEQFF	TGTGCCTGGAGTGTACAGGGGTGGGATGAGCAGTTCTTC
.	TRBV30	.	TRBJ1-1	CAGEGNTEAFF	TGTGCCGGTGAGGGGAACACTGAAGCTTTCTTT
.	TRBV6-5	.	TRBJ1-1	CASSLGLGRNTEAFF	TGTGCCAGCAGTTTAGGCCTTGGGAGGAACACTGAAGCTTTCTTT
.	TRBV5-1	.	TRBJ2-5	CASSLEGTRQETQYF	TGCGCCAGCAGCTTGGAAGGGACCCGCCAAGAGACCCAGTACTTC
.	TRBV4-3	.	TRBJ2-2	CASSQMNTGELFF	TGCGCCAGCAGCCAGATGAACACCGGGGAGCTGTTTTTT
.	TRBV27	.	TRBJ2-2	CASSPRTGTGELFF	TGTGCCAGCAGCCCGCGTACGGGCACCGGGGAGCTGTTTTTT
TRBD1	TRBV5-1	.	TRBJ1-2	CASRALDRGSYGYTF	TGCGCCAGCAGGGCGCTAGACAGGGGGAGCTATGGCTACACCTTC
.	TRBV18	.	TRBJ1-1	CASSPRVDTEAFF	TGTGCCAGCTCACCAAGAGTTGACACTGAAGCTTTCTTT
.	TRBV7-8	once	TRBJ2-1	CASSLGLEDYNEQFF	TGTGCCAGCAGCTTAGGACTAGAGGATTACAATGAGCAGTTCTTC
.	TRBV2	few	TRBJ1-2	CASTGLGYGYTF	TGTGCCAGCACCGGACTTGGTTATGGCTACACCTTC
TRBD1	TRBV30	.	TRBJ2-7	CAWNDRGPGEQYF	TGTGCCTGGAACGACAGGGGGCCGGGGGAGCAGTACTTC
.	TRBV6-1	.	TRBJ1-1	CASSLEGGNTEAFF	TGTGCCAGCAGTTTGGAAGGAGGGAACACTGAAGCTTTCTTT
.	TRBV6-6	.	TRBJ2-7	CATIRRESYSYEQYF	TGTGCCACCATCCGTCGGGAGAGTTACTCCTACGAGCAGTACTTC
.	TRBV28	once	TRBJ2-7	CASNSPGRNEQYF	TGTGCCAGCAACTCCCCGGGTAGAAACGAGCAGTACTTC
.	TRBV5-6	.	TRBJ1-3	CASSPGEARNTIYF	TGTGCCAGCAGCCCAGGGGAGGCAAGGAACACCATATATTTT
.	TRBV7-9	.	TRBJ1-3	CASSPDFSGNTIYF	TGTGCCAGCAGTCCGGACTTCTCTGGAAACACCATATATTTT
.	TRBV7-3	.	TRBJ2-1	CASSFSGLRNEQFF	TGTGCCAGCAGCTTCTCGGGCCTAAGGAATGAGCAGTTCTTC
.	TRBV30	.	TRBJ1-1	CAFRENTEAFF	TGTGCCTTCAGGGAGAACACTGAAGCTTTCTTT